A selection of T cell receptor beta chains follows, all from one sample in a study of OX40 agonist ivuxolimab in advanced cancers. Libraries were prepared by immunoSEQ multiplex PCR; TCRdb keeps only in-frame clonotypes and omits some of them. Altogether fewer than 45,000 clones are present, about 82% being singletons, with the ten largest covering under 3.5%. The sequences come from CD4+ or CD8+ T cells sorted from blood, collected in a trial of the OX40 agonist ivuxolimab. The source of these receptors is an adult with an advanced solid tumor such as melanoma, head and neck, liver or kidney cancer. Both conserved end residues are part of each CDR3. Each record gives: V gene, clone size, CDR3 protein. For some rows the clone size is stated as once, few or many, or as a class when expanded; others skip it.

TRBV27,.,CASSPTPETPPYEQYF
TRBV19,.,CASSERQGNTEAFF
TRBV11-3,few,CASSLGPASEEQFF
TRBV11-2,.,CASCLAGVYEQYF
TRBV9,.,CASSVAPSGYEQYF
TRBV25-1,once,CASSIDRERNTIYF
TRBV7-9,.,CASAKGRQETQYF
TRBV11-3,few,CASSLRGVGQSAFF
TRBV27,.,CASSEEYTGELFF
TRBV10-3,.,CAISERGDEAFF
TRBV28,.,CSASNRYEQYF
TRBV28,.,CASSLYEQFF
TRBV7-2,once,CASSPYTDTQYF
TRBV10-3,.,CAIRDYGETQYF
TRBV7-2,.,CASSSYIDYGYTF
TRBV11-2,.,CASSPLGLREDTQYF
TRBV30,.,CAWRQAGRQETQYF
TRBV21-1,.,CASSIATSGRGYF
TRBV10-1,.,CASSDRSTDTQYF
TRBV28,once,CASSSTGPYEQYF
TRBV27,once,CASSLRARGNEQYF
TRBV28,once,CASKRGLAVQETQYF
TRBV29-1,few,CSVEEDRNTIYF
TRBV4-1,once,CASSQAPGTGNYEQYF
TRBV11-3,.,CASSPRRGGQGVDGYTF
TRBV10-2,once,CASSDLRLFGTVQPQHF
TRBV5-6,.,CASSSPVEQYF
TRBV30,.,CAWRGGLAKNIQYF
TRBV6-1,.,CASSFYNNEQFF
TRBV9,once,CASSVAAGGGTDTQYF
TRBV19,.,CASRLTSGRAAGELFF
TRBV11-3,.,CASSPGTGGFDEQFF
TRBV30,.,CAWTGATDTQYF
TRBV30,few,CAWSPGIFGEKLFF
TRBV9,.,CASSVFQGGQPQHF